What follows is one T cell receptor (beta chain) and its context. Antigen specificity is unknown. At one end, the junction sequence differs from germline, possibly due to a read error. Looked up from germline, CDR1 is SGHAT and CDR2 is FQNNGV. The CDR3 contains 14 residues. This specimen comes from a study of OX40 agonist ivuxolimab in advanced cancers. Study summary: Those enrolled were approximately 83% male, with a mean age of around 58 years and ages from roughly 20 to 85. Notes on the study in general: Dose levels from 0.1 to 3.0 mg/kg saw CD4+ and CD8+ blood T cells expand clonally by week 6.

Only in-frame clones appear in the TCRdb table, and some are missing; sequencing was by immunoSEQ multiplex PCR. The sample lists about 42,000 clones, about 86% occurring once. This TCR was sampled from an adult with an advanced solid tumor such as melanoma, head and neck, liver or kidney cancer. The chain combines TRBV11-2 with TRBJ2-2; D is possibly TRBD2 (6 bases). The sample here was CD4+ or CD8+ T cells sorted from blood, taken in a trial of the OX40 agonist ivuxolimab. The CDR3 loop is CASSLEAGQWELFF. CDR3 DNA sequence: TGTGCCAGCAGCCTAGAGGCGGGGCAGTGGGAGCTGTTTTTT.